This paragraph reports one T cell receptor (beta chain). Its antigen remains unknown. Naive CD8 cells lacked CD45RO, underwent positive selection for CCR7 and left out terminally differentiated effector memory CD45RA+ cells. J lost 2 bases, V lost 2 bases, and 3 bases had no gene match. The CDR3 runs 16 residues. Using immunoSEQ multiplex PCR, the repertoire was profiled, and TCRdb retains in-frame clones only, with some absent. The sample includes about 2.1 million clones, around 95% of them seen just once. These data originate in a study of shared clonotypes between healthy human individuals. Study-wide points: What limited the represented genetic and exposure-history diversity was the small number of donors.

J is TRBJ2-3 and V is TRBV5-3, with 12 positions matching TRBD2. TRBV5-3 is an ORF, and what it does is uncertain. This clonotype was sampled from a man between 18 and 29 years old in good health. Some clones in this sample may be carry-over from other donors' samples. Sample: naive CD8+ T cells from PBMCs. CDR3 region: CARSFRLAGATDTQYF. The CDR3 DNA reads as TGTGCCAGAAGCTTCCGACTAGCGGGAGCCACAGATACGCAGTATTTT.